A selection of T cell receptor beta chains follows, all from one sample in a study of beta chain features in type 1 diabetes. The repertoire was sequenced with immunoSEQ multiplex PCR; TCRdb's copy has only in-frame clones and lacks some. The sample includes under 300,000 clones, about 20% of them seen just once. The specimen was naive CD4+ T cells from blood. These TCRs come from a middle-aged woman with type 1 diabetes. Each CDR3 is given with its conserved first and last residue. A D gene is named only where the DNA matches it firmly. Expanded clones get a size class; other rows say once, few or many, or leave the size out.

clone size: few
J gene: TRBJ2-7
D gene: .
V gene: TRBV4-3
CDR3 DNA: TGCGCCAGCAGCCAAGATTACGACAGCGCCACTATCTACGAGCAGTACTTC
CDR3 protein: CASSQDYDSATIYEQYF

clone size: .
J gene: TRBJ2-7
D gene: TRBD1
V gene: TRBV14
CDR3 DNA: TGTGCCAGCAGCCAAGAAGGGGGCTGGGACTACGAGCAGTACTTC
CDR3 protein: CASSQEGGWDYEQYF

clone size: .
J gene: TRBJ2-7
D gene: .
V gene: TRBV11-2
CDR3 DNA: TGTGCCAGCAGCCCGACAGCTTACGAGCAGTACTTC
CDR3 protein: CASSPTAYEQYF

clone size: few
J gene: TRBJ1-1
D gene: .
V gene: TRBV25-1
CDR3 DNA: TGTGCCAGCACCGTAGGACAAAACACTGAAGCTTTCTTT
CDR3 protein: CASTVGQNTEAFF

clone size: .
J gene: TRBJ2-7
D gene: TRBD2
V gene: TRBV18
CDR3 DNA: TGTGCCAGCTCACCAACCGAGGCTAGCGGGGGCTACGAGCAGTACTTC
CDR3 protein: CASSPTEASGGYEQYF

clone size: few
J gene: TRBJ2-1
D gene: .
V gene: TRBV9
CDR3 DNA: TGTGCCAGCAGCCCCCCGGGATCCTACAATGAGCAGTTCTTC
CDR3 protein: CASSPPGSYNEQFF

clone size: few
J gene: TRBJ2-3
D gene: .
V gene: TRBV5-4
CDR3 DNA: TGTGCCAGCAGCTCCTCGACAGGACGAGGAAGGGGCACAGGTACGCAGTATTTT
CDR3 protein: CASSSSTGRGRGTGTQYF

clone size: .
J gene: TRBJ2-4
D gene: TRBD2
V gene: TRBV4-3
CDR3 DNA: TGCGCCAGCAGCCAAGAGGAGGCGGGAGTTGGAAACATTCAGTACTTC
CDR3 protein: CASSQEEAGVGNIQYF

clone size: few
J gene: TRBJ1-1
D gene: .
V gene: TRBV5-4
CDR3 DNA: TGTGCCAGCAGCTCACGGGGGAACACTGAAGCTTTCTTT
CDR3 protein: CASSSRGNTEAFF

clone size: few
J gene: TRBJ2-1
D gene: TRBD2
V gene: TRBV9
CDR3 DNA: TGTGCCAGCACACAGCGGGAGGTCGGAGATGAGCAGTTCTTC
CDR3 protein: CASTQREVGDEQFF

clone size: few
J gene: TRBJ1-5
D gene: .
V gene: TRBV20-1
CDR3 DNA: TGCAGTGCGCAGAGCAATCAGCCCCAGCATTTT
CDR3 protein: CSAQSNQPQHF

clone size: few
J gene: TRBJ2-1
D gene: .
V gene: TRBV19
CDR3 DNA: TGTGCCAGTACTGCGCGCGATGAGCAGTTCTTC
CDR3 protein: CASTARDEQFF

clone size: .
J gene: TRBJ2-2
D gene: TRBD1
V gene: TRBV7-2
CDR3 DNA: TGTGCCAGCAGCCTCGGGACAGGGAACACCGGGGAGCTGTTTTTT
CDR3 protein: CASSLGTGNTGELFF

clone size: .
J gene: TRBJ2-7
D gene: .
V gene: TRBV5-4
CDR3 DNA: TGTGCCAGCAGCTTGGCGGGATCCGGATTTTACGAGCAGTACTTC
CDR3 protein: CASSLAGSGFYEQYF

clone size: .
J gene: TRBJ2-5
D gene: TRBD1
V gene: TRBV18
CDR3 DNA: TGTGCCAGCTCCGACAGGGTCGGCCAAGAGACCCAGTACTTC
CDR3 protein: CASSDRVGQETQYF

clone size: .
J gene: TRBJ2-1
D gene: .
V gene: TRBV27
CDR3 DNA: TGTGCCAGCAGTTTATCAATTAGAGATGAGCAGTTCTTC
CDR3 protein: CASSLSIRDEQFF

clone size: few
J gene: TRBJ2-3
D gene: TRBD2
V gene: TRBV7-9
CDR3 DNA: TGTGCCAGCAGCTTAGGAGCAGATAGCGGGTCCACAGATACGCAGTATTTT
CDR3 protein: CASSLGADSGSTDTQYF

clone size: .
J gene: TRBJ2-1
D gene: TRBD2
V gene: TRBV18
CDR3 DNA: TGTGCCAGCTCTCCTAGCGGGATAAATGAGCAGTTCTTC
CDR3 protein: CASSPSGINEQFF

clone size: .
J gene: TRBJ2-7
D gene: .
V gene: TRBV2
CDR3 DNA: TGTGCCAGCAGGCAACAGGGCGACGAGCAGTACTTC
CDR3 protein: CASRQQGDEQYF

clone size: few
J gene: TRBJ2-1
D gene: TRBD2
V gene: TRBV9
CDR3 DNA: TGTGCCAGCAGCGTAGCTAGCGGGGGCCACAATGAGCAGTTCTTC
CDR3 protein: CASSVASGGHNEQFF

clone size: few
J gene: TRBJ2-3
D gene: TRBD2
V gene: TRBV9
CDR3 DNA: TGTGCCAGCAGCGTAGCTACCGAGACTAGCGGGAGGGCAGAAACGCAGTATTTT
CDR3 protein: CASSVATETSGRAETQYF

clone size: .
J gene: TRBJ2-2
D gene: TRBD1
V gene: TRBV25-1
CDR3 DNA: TGTGCCAGCAGTGAATTTCCAACAGGGGCCGGGGAGCTGTTTTTT
CDR3 protein: CASSEFPTGAGELFF

clone size: .
J gene: TRBJ2-4
D gene: TRBD1
V gene: TRBV4-3
CDR3 DNA: TGCGCCAGCAGCCAAGACGAGGGGGCGAGGAAAAACATTCAGTACTTC
CDR3 protein: CASSQDEGARKNIQYF

clone size: .
J gene: TRBJ1-5
D gene: .
V gene: TRBV2
CDR3 DNA: TGTGCCAGCAGTCGGGCGGGACTCCTGACGGGGGATCAGCCCCAGCATTTT
CDR3 protein: CASSRAGLLTGDQPQHF

clone size: .
J gene: TRBJ2-5
D gene: TRBD1
V gene: TRBV11-3
CDR3 DNA: TGTGCCAGCAGGCCTACAGGGGAAGAGACCCAGTACTTC
CDR3 protein: CASRPTGEETQYF

clone size: few
J gene: TRBJ1-2
D gene: TRBD1
V gene: TRBV14
CDR3 DNA: TGTGCCAGCAGCTCACAGGGGTTCGACTATGGCTACACCTTC
CDR3 protein: CASSSQGFDYGYTF